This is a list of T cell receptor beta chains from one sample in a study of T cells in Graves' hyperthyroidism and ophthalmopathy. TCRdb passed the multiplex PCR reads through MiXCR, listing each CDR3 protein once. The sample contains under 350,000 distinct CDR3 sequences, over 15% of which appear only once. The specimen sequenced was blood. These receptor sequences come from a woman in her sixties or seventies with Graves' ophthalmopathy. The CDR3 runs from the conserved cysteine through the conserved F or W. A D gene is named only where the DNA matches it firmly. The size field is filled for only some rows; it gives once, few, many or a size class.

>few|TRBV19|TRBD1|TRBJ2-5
CASSIPGQGGETQYF
TGTGCCAGTAGTATCCCAGGACAGGGGGGAGAGACCCAGTACTTC
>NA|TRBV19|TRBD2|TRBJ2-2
CATGLAGGPRTGELFF
TGTGCCACAGGACTAGCGGGAGGGCCAAGGACCGGGGAGCTGTTTTTT
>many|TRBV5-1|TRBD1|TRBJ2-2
CASSRDSYTGELFF
TGCGCCAGCAGCAGGGACAGTTACACCGGGGAGCTGTTTTTT
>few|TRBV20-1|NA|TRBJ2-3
CSAPSQRDTQYF
TGCAGTGCCCCGTCCCAGAGAGATACGCAGTATTTT
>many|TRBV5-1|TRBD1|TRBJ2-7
CASSFTAGTGNEQYF
TGCGCCAGCAGCTTCACAGCCGGGACAGGGAACGAGCAGTACTTC
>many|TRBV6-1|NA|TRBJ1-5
CASRPTRGGDQPQHF
TGTGCCAGCAGACCTACCCGGGGGGGAGATCAGCCCCAGCATTTT
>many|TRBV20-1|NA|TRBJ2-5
CSAPDQLETQYF
TGCAGTGCCCCGGACCAGCTGGAGACCCAGTACTTC
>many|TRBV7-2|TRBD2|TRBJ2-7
CASSFRREATYEQYF
TGTGCCAGCAGCTTCCGACGGGAGGCAACCTACGAGCAGTACTTC
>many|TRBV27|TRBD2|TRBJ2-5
CASRLTSGIETQYF
TGTGCCAGCAGGCTGACTAGCGGGATCGAGACCCAGTACTTC
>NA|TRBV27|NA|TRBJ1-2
CASSSREGDYGYTF
TGTGCCAGCAGTAGCAGGGAAGGGGACTATGGCTACACCTTC
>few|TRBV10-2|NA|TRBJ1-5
CASRLPREVTQPQHF
TGCGCCAGCAGACTTCCCAGGGAGGTGACTCAGCCCCAGCATTTT
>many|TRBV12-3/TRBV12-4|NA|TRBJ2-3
CASSLSTGVYTDTQYF
TGTGCCAGCAGTTTATCGACGGGGGTCTACACAGATACGCAGTATTTT
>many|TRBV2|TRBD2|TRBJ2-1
CASNLRGGNHEQFF
TGTGCCAGCAACCTGCGGGGGGGTAACCATGAGCAGTTCTTC
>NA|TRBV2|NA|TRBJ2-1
CASSTSTSEQFF
TGTGCCAGCAGTACCTCGACCTCTGAGCAGTTCTTC
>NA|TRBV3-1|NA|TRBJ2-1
CASSHSTVKPYNEQFF
TGTGCCAGCAGCCATTCGACTGTAAAGCCCTACAATGAGCAGTTCTTC
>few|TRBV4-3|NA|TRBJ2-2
CASSQDGGRWAGELFF
TGCGCCAGCAGCCAAGATGGGGGCAGGTGGGCCGGGGAGCTGTTTTTT
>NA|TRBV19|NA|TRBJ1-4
CASSIDGRREKLFF
TGTGCCAGTAGTATAGATGGTAGGAGAGAAAAACTGTTTTTT
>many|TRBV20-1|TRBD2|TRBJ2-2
CSARGSLAEANTGELFF
TGCAGTGCTAGAGGGTCTCTAGCGGAGGCGAACACCGGGGAGCTGTTTTTT
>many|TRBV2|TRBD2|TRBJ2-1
CASSELAGAYNEQFF
TGTGCCAGCAGTGAACTAGCGGGCGCCTACAATGAGCAGTTCTTC
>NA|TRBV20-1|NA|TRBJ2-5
CSARGLKETQYF
TGCAGTGCTAGGGGGCTAAAAGAGACCCAGTACTTC
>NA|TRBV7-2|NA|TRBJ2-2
CASSQAGVRNTGELFF
TGTGCCAGCAGCCAAGCAGGGGTGAGGAACACCGGGGAGCTGTTTTTT
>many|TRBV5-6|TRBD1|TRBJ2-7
CASSLAWDRPSLGEQYF
TGTGCCAGCAGCTTGGCTTGGGACAGGCCATCTCTTGGGGAGCAGTACTTC